The T cell receptor (beta chain) described here comes from a study of cytomegalovirus exposure and HLA in healthy donors. As concerns this clone: The antigen is not known.

Whole-study results and caveats: With further analysis later on, most CMV-associated TCR beta chains appeared HLA-restricted. Later analysis showed TCR association rates varying by HLA locus, highest for DRB1 and lowest for HLA-C. Listed as cytomegalovirus-associated were 150 or so TCR beta chains.

The PCR employed 60 Vbeta primers together with 13 Jbeta primers. The protocol was immunoSEQ multiplex PCR, while the TCRdb copy is restricted to in-frame clones and leaves out a portion. The data hold some 130,000 clones, with approximately 74% observed a single time. The CDR3 has 16 amino acids. Unmatched junction bases numbered 6, after V lost 0 bases and J lost 5 bases. CDR1 and CDR2 from the germline V gene are SGDLS and YYNGEE. J is TRBJ2-2 and V is TRBV9; 8 bases are a match to TRBD2. The source material was PBMCs. This sequence originates from a male donor in good health and CMV-seronegative. The DNA for the CDR3 is TGTGCCAGCAGCGTAGCATTAGCGGGGTATACCGGGGAGCTGTTTTTT. This encodes CASSVALAGYTGELFF. Combining the CDR3 with reference TRBV9 and TRBJ2-2 gives the whole variable domain DSGVTQTPKHLITATGQRVTLRCSPRSGDLSVYWYQQSLDQGLQFLIQYYNGEERAKGNILERFSAQQFPDLHSELNLSSLELGDSALYFCASSVALAGYTGELFFGEGSRLTVL.